This is a list of T cell receptor beta chains from one sample in a study of blood T cell repertoires in COVID-19. Generated by immunoSEQ multiplex PCR, the TCRdb table keeps only in-frame clones and is missing some. The sample yields 50,000 or so clones, nearly 85% seen once. Sequenced sample: peripheral blood. These receptors were taken from a man aged 35 to 55 with acute or convalescent COVID-19. The CDR3 runs from the conserved cysteine through the conserved F or W. The D gene is left open where the match is weak. Clone size is stated in some rows and not others, as once, few, many or a class when expanded.

length | J | size | V | D | CDR3 | DNA
14 | TRBJ2-3 | - | TRBV18 | - | CASSPLSGEDTQYF | TGTGCCAGCTCACCACTGTCCGGGGAAGATACGCAGTATTTT
14 | TRBJ2-4 | few | TRBV19 | TRBD1 | CASSPGQGANIQYF | TGTGCCAGTAGTCCAGGACAGGGGGCAAACATTCAGTACTTC
17 | TRBJ1-5 | once | TRBV5-1 | - | CASSPRPQGISNQPQHF | TGCGCCAGCAGCCCCAGACCTCAGGGGATAAGCAATCAGCCCCAGCATTTT
15 | TRBJ1-5 | - | TRBV7-2 | - | CASSLETMGNQPQHF | TGTGCCAGCAGCCTAGAAACAATGGGCAATCAGCCCCAGCATTTT
15 | TRBJ1-1 | - | TRBV6-5 | - | CASSYSLGRNTEAFF | TGTGCCAGCAGTTACTCGTTGGGCAGGAACACTGAAGCTTTCTTT
16 | TRBJ2-5 | - | TRBV3-1/TRBV3-2 | - | CASSQDNRRTKETQYF | TGTGCCAGCAGCCAAGATAATCGGCGGACTAAAGAGACCCAGTACTTC
15 | TRBJ2-1 | - | TRBV6-5 | - | CASSYSFGGANEQFF | TGTGCCAGCAGTTACAGTTTTGGGGGGGCAAATGAGCAGTTCTTC
13 | TRBJ1-5 | - | TRBV2 | - | CASSEEGYQPQHF | TGTGCCAGCAGTGAAGAGGGGTATCAGCCCCAGCATTTT
14 | TRBJ1-5 | - | TRBV7-9 | TRBD1 | CASSPGQGNQPQHF | TGTGCCAGCAGCCCCGGACAGGGGAATCAGCCCCAGCATTTT
13 | TRBJ1-5 | - | TRBV30 | TRBD1 | CAWATGGVQPQHF | TGTGCCTGGGCAACAGGGGGCGTTCAGCCCCAGCATTTT
13 | TRBJ2-6 | - | TRBV24-1 | - | CATSESGANVLTF | TGTGCCACCAGCGAGTCTGGGGCCAACGTCCTGACTTTC
13 | TRBJ2-3 | - | TRBV6-5 | - | CASSYRGRDTQYF | TGTGCCAGCAGTTACCGGGGAAGGGATACGCAGTATTTT
15 | TRBJ1-3 | - | TRBV13 | TRBD1 | CASTTRGYSGNTIYF | TGTGCCAGCACCACCAGGGGGTATTCTGGAAACACCATATATTTT
17 | TRBJ1-1 | - | TRBV4-1 | - | CASSPPPGWTGNTEAFF | TGCGCCAGCAGCCCTCCGCCGGGGTGGACCGGGAACACTGAAGCTTTCTTT
15 | TRBJ1-5 | once | TRBV19 | - | CASSIVAGVSQPQHF | TGTGCCAGTAGTATAGTGGCAGGGGTGAGTCAGCCCCAGCATTTT
15 | TRBJ2-6 | - | TRBV6-4 | - | CASSDTGSGANVLTF | TGTGCCAGCAGCGACACAGGGTCTGGGGCCAACGTCCTGACTTTC
13 | TRBJ1-5 | - | TRBV10-3 | - | CATQGSGNQPQHF | TGTGCCACACAGGGATCTGGCAATCAGCCCCAGCATTTT
16 | TRBJ2-3 | - | TRBV15 | TRBD2 | CATSIGLAGGDDTQYF | TGTGCCACCAGTATCGGACTAGCGGGCGGGGACGATACGCAGTATTTT
13 | TRBJ1-2 | - | TRBV24-1 | TRBD1 | CATSRDSNYGYTF | TGTGCCACGTCTCGGGACAGCAACTATGGCTACACCTTC
15 | TRBJ2-1 | - | TRBV3-1/TRBV3-2 | - | CASSQMVGGEGGQFF | TGTGCCAGCAGCCAAATGGTCGGGGGAGAGGGAGGGCAGTTCTTC
12 | TRBJ1-1 | - | TRBV28 | - | CASSQGLIEAFF | TGTGCCAGCAGTCAGGGGCTTATTGAAGCTTTCTTT
14 | TRBJ2-1 | - | TRBV24-1 | TRBD2 | CATSGGGASNEQFF | TGTGCCACCAGTGGGGGGGGAGCGAGCAATGAGCAGTTCTTC
10 | TRBJ2-1 | few | TRBV10-2 | - | CATNYNEQFF | TGCGCCACCAACTACAATGAGCAGTTCTTC
16 | TRBJ2-1 | once | TRBV9 | TRBD1 | CASSVETGGLYNEQFF | TGTGCCAGCAGCGTTGAAACAGGGGGCCTTTACAATGAGCAGTTCTTC
15 | TRBJ2-4 | few | TRBV11-3 | - | CASSLTGRAKNIQYF | TGTGCCAGCAGCTTAACAGGTAGGGCCAAAAACATTCAGTACTTC
11 | TRBJ1-1 | - | TRBV6-5 | - | CASSSDFEAFF | TGTGCCAGCAGTTCGGACTTTGAAGCTTTCTTT
12 | TRBJ1-2 | once | TRBV3-1/TRBV3-2 | - | CASSPRDGGYTF | TGTGCCAGCAGCCCGCGGGACGGCGGCTACACCTTC
15 | TRBJ1-1 | - | TRBV7-9 | - | CASIEVGVANTEAFF | TGTGCCAGCATCGAGGTCGGGGTTGCGAACACTGAAGCTTTCTTT
16 | TRBJ1-2 | - | TRBV2 | - | CASSGTDGGGNYGYTF | TGTGCCAGCAGTGGGACAGACGGAGGTGGGAACTATGGCTACACCTTC
15 | TRBJ2-7 | - | TRBV15 | TRBD1 | CATSSRADRGDEQYF | TGTGCCACCAGCTCGCGGGCGGACAGGGGCGACGAGCAGTACTTC
15 | TRBJ2-2 | once | TRBV28 | - | CASSPGIANTGELFF | TGTGCCAGCAGCCCCGGGATCGCGAACACCGGGGAGCTGTTTTTT
17 | TRBJ2-5 | - | TRBV7-2 | TRBD2 | CASSLRSSGGGQETQYF | TGTGCCAGCAGCCTGAGGTCTAGCGGGGGGGGACAAGAGACCCAGTACTTC
14 | TRBJ2-2 | - | TRBV7-9 | TRBD1 | CASSPTGVTGELFF | TGTGCCAGCAGTCCGACAGGGGTGACCGGGGAGCTGTTTTTT
17 | TRBJ1-2 | - | TRBV19 | TRBD1 | CASSSSLGTGGNYGYTF | TGTGCCAGTAGTTCGTCTCTCGGGACAGGGGGTAATTATGGCTACACCTTC
14 | TRBJ2-1 | - | TRBV19 | TRBD1 | CASSNWDSKYEQFF | TGTGCCAGTAGCAATTGGGACAGTAAGTATGAGCAGTTCTTC
14 | TRBJ2-6 | - | TRBV19 | - | CASTYYSGANVLTF | TGTGCCAGTACCTACTACTCTGGGGCCAACGTCCTGACTTTC
13 | TRBJ1-3 | - | TRBV3-1/TRBV3-2 | - | CASRPLAGNTIYF | TGTGCCAGCAGGCCCTTAGCTGGAAACACCATATATTTT
16 | TRBJ2-5 | - | TRBV27 | TRBD2 | CASSSQAGGWGETQYF | TGTGCCAGCAGTTCCCAAGCGGGAGGGTGGGGGGAGACCCAGTACTTC
17 | TRBJ1-2 | - | TRBV4-1 | TRBD1 | CASSRDTGAGGNYGYTF | TGCGCCAGCAGCCGAGATACAGGGGCGGGCGGGAACTATGGCTACACCTTC
14 | TRBJ2-1 | once | TRBV24-1 | - | CATSDWRGISEQFF | TGTGCCACCAGTGATTGGCGGGGAATCAGTGAGCAGTTCTTC
17 | TRBJ2-3 | few | TRBV5-6 | TRBD2 | CASSFLPSGGAPDTQYF | TGTGCCAGCAGCTTTCTCCCTAGCGGGGGAGCCCCAGATACGCAGTATTTT
15 | TRBJ1-3 | once | TRBV5-5 | TRBD1 | CASSPEGTAGNTIYF | TGTGCCAGCAGCCCGGAAGGGACAGCTGGAAACACCATATATTTT
15 | TRBJ2-1 | - | TRBV4-1 | TRBD2 | CASSTSGRARNEQFF | TGCGCCAGCAGTACTAGCGGGAGGGCCCGCAATGAGCAGTTCTTC
11 | TRBJ2-1 | - | TRBV6-4 | - | CATSGDNEQFF | TGTGCCACATCAGGTGACAATGAGCAGTTCTTC
13 | TRBJ2-2 | - | TRBV27 | - | CASSLRNTGELFF | TGTGCCAGCAGTTTACGGAACACCGGGGAGCTGTTTTTT
14 | TRBJ2-7 | - | TRBV6-5 | - | CASSYSTDVYEQYF | TGTGCCAGCAGTTACTCGACAGATGTCTACGAGCAGTACTTC
15 | TRBJ1-2 | - | TRBV5-1 | TRBD1 | CASSLSVTGADGYTF | TGCGCCAGCAGCTTAAGTGTGACAGGGGCGGATGGCTACACCTTC
15 | TRBJ1-2 | - | TRBV6-1 | TRBD1 | CASSEAGRGRDGYTF | TGTGCCAGCAGTGAAGCAGGCAGGGGGCGGGATGGCTACACCTTC
16 | TRBJ1-5 | once | TRBV19 | - | CASIGGGSFSNQPQHF | TGTGCCAGTATTGGTGGCGGAAGCTTTAGCAATCAGCCCCAGCATTTT
15 | TRBJ1-2 | few | TRBV3-1/TRBV3-2 | TRBD1 | CASSQDRGQADGYTF | TGTGCCAGCAGCCAAGATCGGGGACAGGCAGATGGCTACACCTTC
16 | TRBJ1-1 | - | TRBV19 | TRBD1 | CASRDAGTAGRTEAFF | TGTGCCAGTAGGGACGCCGGGACAGCCGGTCGCACTGAAGCTTTCTTT
14 | TRBJ1-2 | - | TRBV9 | TRBD1 | CASSVVGTDYGYTF | TGTGCCAGCAGCGTAGTAGGGACAGATTATGGCTACACCTTC